This record covers a single T cell receptor beta chain. The sample is drawn from a study of blood T cell repertoires in COVID-19. Profiling relied on immunoSEQ multiplex PCR, and the TCRdb table lists in-frame clones only, not all of them. The sample carries some 250,000 clones, less than 90% recorded once. The V gene's germline CDR1 is SGHTA and CDR2 FQGNSA. The CDR3 contains 16 residues. After removal of 1 base from V and 6 bases from J, the junction contained 9 bases not matched to a gene. The chain is built from TRBV7-2 and TRBJ1-5; 7 nucleotides line up with TRBD1. Material for sequencing was peripheral blood. This TCR derives from a man aged 55 to 69 with acute or convalescent COVID-19. The CDR3 DNA reads as TGTGCCAGCAGCTTAGAGGGGGCTAGGGCGACTCAGCCCCAGCATTTT. It codes for CASSLEGARATQPQHF.